Each of the 24 T cell receptor beta chains below was sequenced from the same sample in a study of T cells expressing NK-cell markers. TCRdb reworked the 5' RACE reads into one entry per CDR3 protein, no DNA. The sample has more than 400,000 distinct CDR3 sequences. Source material: blood T cells: a sorted CD56 or NKG2C T cell subset, CD4+ or CD8+ T cells, or bulk PBMC T cells (not recorded which). The source is a woman aged 18 to 75 in good health.

The chain employs TRBV6-1 and TRBJ1-1; the TCRdb D gene call, TRBD1, has no DNA to confirm it. From germline, CDR1 is MNHNS and CDR2 SASEGT. This CDR3 has 13 amino acids. CDR3 sequence: CASRTGSNTEAFF.

V gene TRBV7-9 combines with J gene TRBJ2-1; the TCRdb D gene call, TRBD2, has no DNA to confirm it. Germline V gene data show CDR1 as SEHNR and CDR2 as FQNEAQ (reference sequence). CDR3 size: 15 residues. The CDR3 here is CASSVISGDYNEQFF.

The chain links TRBV14 to TRBJ2-1; TCRdb names TRBD1, which stays unverified in the absence of DNA. CDR3 length: 13 residues. Germline CDR1 is SGHDN and CDR2 is FVKESK. The CDR3 loop reads CASSLSIQGRVSF.

The chain recombines TRBV29-1 with TRBJ1-4; lacking DNA, the TRBD1 call made by TCRdb goes unchecked. The CDR3 spans 17 residues. Germline V gene sequence: CDR1 SQVTM, CDR2 ANQGSEA. This chain's CDR3 is CSPSGTGGDPGNEKLFF.

The chain has TRBV6-2 or TRBV6-3 and TRBJ2-3. The CDR3 runs 17 residues. Germline V gene sequence: CDR1 MNHEY, CDR2 SVGEGT. This CDR3 reads CASSYLVASSSTDTQYF.

The chain uses TRBV20-1 and TRBJ2-2. CDR3 size: 14 residues. The germline V gene has CDR1 DFQATT and CDR2 SNEGSKA (reference sequence). CDR3 loop: CSAQGLLNTGELFF.

The J gene is TRBJ2-5, the V gene TRBV6-1. The CDR3 covers 14 residues. Germline lookup yields CDR1 MNHNS and CDR2 SASEGT. The CDR3 spells CASSDEWGQETQYF.

The chain is built from TRBV7-9 and TRBJ1-4; the TCRdb call, TRBD1, lacks DNA for checking. This CDR3 comprises 13 residues. CDR1 is SEHNR and CDR2 is FQNEAQ in the germline V gene (reference sequence). This CDR3 is CASGATTNEKLFF.

The chain uses TRBV30 and TRBJ2-4. CDR3 length: 11 residues. The germline gives CDR1 GTSNPN, CDR2 SVGIG (reference sequence). CDR3 loop: CAWIGDNIQYF.

The chain couples TRBV4-3 to TRBJ2-1; TCRdb indicates TRBD2, and absent DNA this call remains unverified. CDR1 is LGHNA, CDR2 YSLEER, per germline. The length of the CDR3 is 17 residues. The CDR3 protein is CASSQDLERGTYNEQFF.

This chain joins TRBV20-1 and TRBJ1-5; as DNA is missing, the TRBD1 call by TCRdb cannot be tested. This CDR3 contains 15 residues. In germline, CDR1 is DFQATT, CDR2 SNEGSKA (reference sequence). This CDR3 is CSATGDRGSHQPQHF.

CDR3 residues: CASSHQTVVMDGYTF. The V and J genes are TRBV6-2 or TRBV6-3 and TRBJ1-2. CDR1 and CDR2 (germline): MNHEY, SVGEGT. The length of the CDR3 is 15 residues.

The chain recombines TRBV28 with TRBJ1-1. CDR1 MDHEN and CDR2 SYDVKM come from the germline V gene. There are 17 residues in the CDR3. CDR3 sequence reads: CASSLRADRLMNTEAFF.

V and J are TRBV11-2 and TRBJ2-7; TCRdb outputs TRBD2, but without DNA this stays unchecked. CDR1 is SGHAT, CDR2 FQNNGV, per germline. This CDR3 comprises 13 residues. This chain's CDR3 is CASSSTLSGNEYF.

The rearrangement joins TRBV4-1 to TRBJ1-2. The germline gives CDR1 MGHRA, CDR2 YSYEKL. This CDR3 is 11 amino acids long. The CDR3 loop reads CASSESYGYTF.

The chain combines TRBV7-2 with TRBJ2-3; the D call of TRBD2 rests on TCRdb alone, since no DNA is present to check it. Germline V CDR1 and CDR2: SGHTA, FQGNSA. The CDR3 loop spans 14 amino acids. CDR3: CASSQGLAGYTQYF.

This sequence joins TRBV18 and TRBJ2-7; TCRdb proposes TRBD2, but this gene call is untestable without DNA. The CDR3 length is 16 residues. Germline V CDR1 and CDR2: KGHSH, LQKENI. The CDR3 sequence is CASSQGVGRHAYEQYF.

The chain links TRBV5-1 to TRBJ2-3; the D call from TCRdb, TRBD2, cannot be confirmed without DNA. The CDR3 extends over 15 amino acids. CDR1 SGHRS and CDR2 YFSETQ come from the germline V gene. The CDR3: CASSHGESVTDTQYF.

The chain joins TRBV27 to TRBJ1-1; no DNA is available, so the TRBD1 call from TCRdb remains unchecked. The V gene's germline CDR1 is MNHEY and CDR2 SMNVEV (reference sequence). CDR3 length: 15 residues. CDR3 amino acids: CASSLGGQAGTEAFF.

The chain uses TRBV12-3 or TRBV12-4 and TRBJ2-2. The CDR3 loop spans 13 amino acids. Here the CDR3 reads CASAYANTGELFF.

The chain couples TRBV5-5 to TRBJ2-2; the TRBD2 assignment by TCRdb is unverifiable without DNA. The CDR3 sequence is 15 residues long. The germline V gene encodes CDR1 SGHKS and CDR2 YYEKEE (reference sequence). The CDR3 sequence: CASSLVWLAPGELFF. Variable domain in full (rest from reference TRBV5-5 and TRBJ2-2): DAGVTQSPTHLIKTRGQQVTLRCSPISGHKSVSWYQQVLGQGPQFIFQYYEKEERGRGNFPDRFSARQFPNYSSELNVNALLLGDSALYLCASSLVWLAPGELFFGEGSRLTVL.

The chain has TRBV6-1 and TRBJ1-5; TCRdb's D call, TRBD1, is unchecked because there is no DNA. The CDR3 is 18 amino acids. Germline CDR1 MNHNS, CDR2 SASEGT. CDR3: CASIPGQGVSYSNQPQHF.

The V and J genes are TRBV2 and TRBJ1-5. The CDR3 spans 16 residues. Per germline, CDR1 SNHLY and CDR2 FYNNEI. The CDR3 loop reads CASSEGRAYSNQPQHF.

The rearrangement links TRBV29-1 to TRBJ2-1; as DNA is missing, the TRBD1 call by TCRdb cannot be tested. The CDR3 has 12 amino acids. Germline CDR1 is SQVTM and CDR2 is ANQGSEA. The CDR3 is CSDRGSYNEQFF.